The 13 T cell receptor beta chains in this list originate from one sample, sequenced in a study of STAT5B mutations in CD4+ large granular lymphocyte leukemia. Measured with immunoSEQ multiplex PCR; TCRdb has only the in-frame clones, and not every one. The sample contains about 31,000 clones, roughly 74% of which appear only once. Specimen: CD4+ T cells from blood buffy coats. These TCRs come from a human donor in good health.

The genes are TRBV27 and TRBJ2-3; tentatively, D is TRBD2 (5 bases). The CDR3 loop spans 14 amino acids. Germline V gives CDR1 MNHEY, CDR2 SMNVEV (reference sequence). Trimming shortened V by 3 bases and J by 6 bases, and 13 bases separated the two germline ends. In nucleotides, the CDR3 is TGTGCCAGCAGTTTTAGCAGCCCGGGGGATACGCAGTATTTT. Protein: CASSFSSPGDTQYF.

The genes are TRBV7-2 and TRBJ2-7; possible D gene TRBD1, 6 bases. Germline V gene lookup returns CDR1 SGHTA and CDR2 FQGNSA. Trimming pared 7 bases from V and 1 base from J, leaving 23 bases between. The CDR3 is made up of 17 amino acids. This chain's CDR3 is CASTKSSPGQGSYEQYF. CDR3 in DNA: TGTGCCAGCACTAAATCCTCCCCCGGGCAGGGGTCCTACGAGCAGTACTTC.

In the case of this clone: This CDR3 is also generated by other DNA sequences in the sample. This chain links TRBV15 with TRBJ1-1, with a tentative D call TRBD1 (5 bases). Germline V gives CDR1 LNHNV, CDR2 YYDKDF (reference sequence). Trimming took 0 bases from V and 7 from J, leaving 15 bases between them. The CDR3 consists of 15 residues. DNA of the CDR3: TGTGCCACCAGCAGAGATACGACGGGGGGATTTGAAGCTTTCTTT. Translating it yields CATSRDTTGGFEAFF. Full variable domain (outside the CDR3, taken from reference TRBV15 and TRBJ1-1): DAMVIQNPRYQVTQFGKPVTLSCSQTLNHNVMYWYQQKSSQAPKLLFHYYDKDFNNEADTPDNFQSRRPNTSFCFLDIRSPGLGDTAMYLCATSRDTTGGFEAFFGQGTRLTVV.

The chain recombines TRBV5-5 with TRBJ2-1; 9 bases are shared with TRBD1. Germline values: CDR1 SGHKS, CDR2 YYEKEE (reference sequence). V shed 5 bases, J shed 2 bases, and the junction held 5 bases outside the gene matches. The CDR3 is 15 residues long. The CDR3 spells CASSAGTGTYNEQFF. The CDR3 bases are TGTGCCAGCAGTGCCGGGACAGGGACCTACAATGAGCAGTTCTTC.

This sequence joins TRBV15 and TRBJ2-7; TRBD2 agrees at 14 bases. The CDR3 length is 15 residues. Germline CDR1 LNHNV, CDR2 YYDKDF (reference sequence). Unmatched junction bases numbered 4, after V lost 0 bases and J lost 9 bases. The CDR3: CATSRDATSGRGQYF. The DNA for the CDR3 is TGTGCCACCAGCAGAGATGCGACTAGCGGGAGGGGGCAGTACTTC.

As to this clone: One end of the junction fails to match germline, which may point to a read error. CDR3 sequence (DNA): TGTGTCAGCAGCGAGACAGGGTCCTCCATTGAAGCTTTCTTT. It yields the protein CVSSETGSSIEAFF. This chain uses TRBV5-4 with TRBJ1-1; 7 bases are shared with TRBD1. This CDR3 comprises 14 residues. CDR1 is SGHNT and CDR2 is YYREEE in the germline V gene (reference sequence).

This rearrangement joins TRBV5-5 to TRBJ1-5; TRBD1 matches at 7 bases. V was clipped by 0 bases and J by 11 bases; unmatched bases: 11. This CDR3 region has 15 residues. CDR1 and CDR2 from the germline V gene are SGHKS and YYEKEE (reference sequence). Written as DNA, the CDR3 is TGTGCCAGCAGCTTGGCAGGGGGGACAAACCAGGCCCAGCATTTT. It translates to CASSLAGGTNQAQHF. Full variable domain (outside the CDR3, taken from reference TRBV5-5 and TRBJ1-5): DAGVTQSPTHLIKTRGQQVTLRCSPISGHKSVSWYQQVLGQGPQFIFQYYEKEERGRGNFPDRFSARQFPNYSSELNVNALLLGDSALYLCASSLAGGTNQAQHFGDGTRLSIL.

The V gene is TRBV18, the J gene TRBJ2-2; no clear D. Germline CDR1 reads KGHSH; CDR2 reads LQKENI. The CDR3 loop spans 15 amino acids. Trimming shortened V by 3 bases and J by 5 bases, and 13 bases separated the two germline ends. The CDR3: CASSPAALATGELFF. In DNA form, the CDR3 reads TGTGCCAGCTCACCGGCGGCGTTGGCAACCGGGGAGCTGTTTTTT.

The V and J genes are TRBV7-9 and TRBJ2-7; 7 nucleotides align to TRBD2. CDR1 SEHNR and CDR2 FQNEAQ come from the germline V gene (reference sequence). Trimming at V came to 5 bases and at J to 1 base, leaving 5 bases not matched to a gene. The CDR3 covers 14 residues. The CDR3 DNA is TGTGCCAGCAGCCGGGACTATTCGTCCTACGAGCAGTACTTC. Protein: CASSRDYSSYEQYF.

V gene TRBV7-2 combines with J gene TRBJ2-7; 14 bases are shared with TRBD2. CDR3 size: 17 residues. The germline gives CDR1 SGHTA, CDR2 FQGNSA. Losses at the gene ends were 5 bases for V and 4 bases for J; bases not matched to a gene: 10. CDR3: CASSPRTSGRPFYEQYF. CDR3 DNA sequence: TGTGCCAGCAGCCCACGGACTAGCGGGAGGCCCTTTTACGAGCAGTACTTC.

This clone was counted a few times. The V gene is TRBV15, the J gene TRBJ2-7; D perhaps matches TRBD2 (5 bases). V was shortened by 3 bases and J by 4 bases, with 10 bases between the two germline ends. CDR1 is LNHNV and CDR2 is YYDKDF in the germline V gene (reference sequence). CDR3 size: 13 residues. The CDR3 is CATSRGTGYEQYV. The CDR3 DNA is TGTGCCACCAGCAGGGGAACGGGGTACGAGCAGTACGTC.

The sample holds a few counts of this clone. The genes are TRBV5-5 and TRBJ1-1, with 7 bases that match TRBD1. Germline lookup yields CDR1 SGHKS and CDR2 YYEKEE (reference sequence). The ends lost 4 bases at V and 0 bases at J; junction bases unmatched: 3. This CDR3 region has 14 residues. The CDR3 loop is CASSEGQMNTEAFF. In DNA form, the CDR3 reads TGTGCCAGCAGCGAGGGACAGATGAACACTGAAGCTTTCTTT.

The chain employs TRBV7-8 and TRBJ2-1; D is perhaps TRBD2 (5 bases). The V end was cut by 1 base, the J end by 4 bases, with 11 bases between. The CDR3 sequence is 15 residues long. In germline, CDR1 is SGHVS, CDR2 FQNEAQ. In DNA, the CDR3 is TGTGCCAGCAGCTTAGTTGGAGGTTCATACAATGAGCAGTTCTTC. It yields the protein CASSLVGGSYNEQFF. Looking up the rest from reference TRBV7-8 and TRBJ2-1 gives the full variable domain: GAGVSQSPRYKVAKRGQDVALRCDPISGHVSLFWYQQALGQGPEFLTYFQNEAQLDKSGLPSDRFFAERPEGSVSTLKIQRTQQEDSAVYLCASSLVGGSYNEQFFGPGTRLTVL.